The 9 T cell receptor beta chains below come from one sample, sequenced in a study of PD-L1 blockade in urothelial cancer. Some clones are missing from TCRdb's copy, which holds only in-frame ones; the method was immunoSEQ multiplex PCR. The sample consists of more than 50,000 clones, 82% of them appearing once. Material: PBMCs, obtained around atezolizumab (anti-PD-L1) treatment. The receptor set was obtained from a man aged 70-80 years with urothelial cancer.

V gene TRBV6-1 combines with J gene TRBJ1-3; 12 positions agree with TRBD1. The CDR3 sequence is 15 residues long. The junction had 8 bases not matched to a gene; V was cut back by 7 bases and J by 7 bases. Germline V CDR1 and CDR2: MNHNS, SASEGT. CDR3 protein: CASNLEGQGANTIYF. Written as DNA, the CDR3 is TGTGCCAGCAATCTCGAGGGACAGGGGGCTAACACCATATATTTT.

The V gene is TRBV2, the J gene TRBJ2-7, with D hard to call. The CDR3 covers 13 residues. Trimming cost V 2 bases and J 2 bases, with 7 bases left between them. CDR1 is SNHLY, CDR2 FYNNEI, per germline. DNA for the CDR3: TGTGCCAGCAGTGAATCCGGAGCCTACGAGCAGTACTTC. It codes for CASSESGAYEQYF.

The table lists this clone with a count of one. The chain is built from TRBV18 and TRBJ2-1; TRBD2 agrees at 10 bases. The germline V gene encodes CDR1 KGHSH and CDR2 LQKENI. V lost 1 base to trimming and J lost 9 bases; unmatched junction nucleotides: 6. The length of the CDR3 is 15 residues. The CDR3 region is CASSPLSVAGGEQFF. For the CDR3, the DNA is TGTGCCAGCTCACCACTCTCTGTAGCGGGAGGTGAGCAGTTCTTC.

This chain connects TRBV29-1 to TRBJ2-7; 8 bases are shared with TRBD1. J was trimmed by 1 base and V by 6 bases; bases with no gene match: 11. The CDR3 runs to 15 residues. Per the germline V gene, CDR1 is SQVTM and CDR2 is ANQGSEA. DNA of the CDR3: TGCAGCGTCCACATCCCCCGACAGGGGTCCTACGAGCAGTACTTC. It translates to CSVHIPRQGSYEQYF.

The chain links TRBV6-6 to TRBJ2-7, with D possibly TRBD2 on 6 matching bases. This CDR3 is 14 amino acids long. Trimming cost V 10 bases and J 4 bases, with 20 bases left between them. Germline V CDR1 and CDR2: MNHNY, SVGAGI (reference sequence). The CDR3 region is CATHDFGGAYEQYF. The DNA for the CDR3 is TGTGCCACTCACGACTTCGGAGGGGCTTACGAGCAGTACTTC.

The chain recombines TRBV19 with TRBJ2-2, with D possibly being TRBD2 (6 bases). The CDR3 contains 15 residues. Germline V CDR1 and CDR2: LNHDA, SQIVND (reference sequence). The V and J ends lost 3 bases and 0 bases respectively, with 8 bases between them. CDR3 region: CASSIRGTNTGELFF. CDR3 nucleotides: TGTGCCAGTAGTATTCGGGGGACGAACACCGGGGAGCTGTTTTTT.

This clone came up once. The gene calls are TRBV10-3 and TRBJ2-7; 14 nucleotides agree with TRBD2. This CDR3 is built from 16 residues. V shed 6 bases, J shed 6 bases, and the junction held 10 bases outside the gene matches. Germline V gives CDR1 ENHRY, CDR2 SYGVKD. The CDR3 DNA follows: TGTGCCATCAGAACAGGGACTAGCGGGAGCGTAGCCGAGCAGTACTTC. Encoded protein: CAIRTGTSGSVAEQYF.

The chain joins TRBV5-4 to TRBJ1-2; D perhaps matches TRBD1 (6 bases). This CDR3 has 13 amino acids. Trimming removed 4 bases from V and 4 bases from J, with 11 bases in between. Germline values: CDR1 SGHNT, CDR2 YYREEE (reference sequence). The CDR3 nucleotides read TGTGCCAGCAGCCCCGACAGGAGCTATGGCTACACCTTC. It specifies CASSPDRSYGYTF. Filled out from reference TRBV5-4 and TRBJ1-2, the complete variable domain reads ETGVTQSPTHLIKTRGQQVTLRCSSQSGHNTVSWYQQALGQGPQFIFQYYREEENGRGNFPPRFSGLQFPNYSSELNVNALELDDSALYLCASSPDRSYGYTFGSGTRLTVV.

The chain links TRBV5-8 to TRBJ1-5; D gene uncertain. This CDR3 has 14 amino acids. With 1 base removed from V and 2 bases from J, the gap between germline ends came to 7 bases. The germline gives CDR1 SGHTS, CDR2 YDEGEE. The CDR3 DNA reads TGTGCCAGCAGCTTGCGGCAGGGCAATCAGCCCCAGCATTTT. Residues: CASSLRQGNQPQHF.